The T cell receptor (beta chain) described here comes from a study of persistence of HIV-infected CD4 T cells. Whole-study findings and limits: Bulk TCR data could not be restricted to HIV-1-infected CMV-responding cells.

This clone was counted only a few times. Its specificity is unknown. This was the immunoSEQ version 4 assay in survey mode. Each sample used up to about 1 ug genomic DNA diluted to roughly 10 ng/uL. Profiling relied on immunoSEQ multiplex PCR, and the TCRdb table lists in-frame clones only, not all of them. The repertoire holds under 15,000 clones, with about three quarters as singletons. Stimulation used about 9.2 ug/mL lysate from CMV-infected fibroblasts. CD4+ T cells upregulating both CD40 ligand and CD69 were sorted as responding cells. Donors had CD4+ T cell counts above 400 cells/uL and were CMV-seropositive. Anti-CD28/CD49d costimulation, CD40-blocking antibody and enfuvirtide were given to CD8-depleted PBMCs for 15 to 20 hours. The source of this sequence is an adult man with HIV who was CMV-seropositive. The sample consisted of CD4+ T cells sorted from PBMCs after roughly 18-hour stimulation, taken from a patient who received antiretroviral therapy.

CDR3 sequence (DNA): TGTGCCAGCAGCCAGCCCCCCGGGGAGCTGTTTTTT. It translates to CASSQPPGELFF. V usage is TRBV3-1 (or the pseudogene TRBV3-2) and J usage is TRBJ2-2; D unresolved. The CDR3 length is 12 residues. Between the trimmed V and J ends, which lost 3 bases and 6 bases, there was a span of 5 bases. From germline, CDR1 is LGHDT and CDR2 YNNKEL (reference sequence).